The present T cell receptor beta chain was sequenced within a study of blood T cells in healthy people across ages. Whole-study results and caveats: Donors of long life had a larger count of naive CD4+ cells and greater diversity than aged donors. PBMCs that were unsorted prevented a conclusive naive versus antigen-experienced comparison. Nothing was known about donor CMV status, and this possibly confounded expanded clonotype changes.

CDR3 length: 14 amino acids. Germline loops: CDR1 MNHEY, CDR2 SMNVEV (reference sequence). The V gene lost 8 bases and the J gene lost 2 bases, with 15 bases spanning the gap. Combining a sample-barcoded 5' primer with a J-beta primer mix, a second PCR ran for 7 to 11 cycles. TCRdb reanalysed the 5' RACE reads using MiXCR and keeps one entry per CDR3 protein. Counted here are hundreds of thousands of distinct CDR3 sequences, about 62% occurring once; the ten biggest clones make up over 20%. This clonotype came up once. The antigen remains unidentified. The V call is TRBV27, the J call TRBJ2-5; perhaps TRBD2 as D (7 bases). Sequencing was performed on blood. The origin of this receptor is a man under 40 in good health. CDR3 region: CASARGGGQETQYF. CDR3 in DNA: TGTGCCAGCGCCCGAGGGGGGGGACAAGAGACCCAGTACTTC.